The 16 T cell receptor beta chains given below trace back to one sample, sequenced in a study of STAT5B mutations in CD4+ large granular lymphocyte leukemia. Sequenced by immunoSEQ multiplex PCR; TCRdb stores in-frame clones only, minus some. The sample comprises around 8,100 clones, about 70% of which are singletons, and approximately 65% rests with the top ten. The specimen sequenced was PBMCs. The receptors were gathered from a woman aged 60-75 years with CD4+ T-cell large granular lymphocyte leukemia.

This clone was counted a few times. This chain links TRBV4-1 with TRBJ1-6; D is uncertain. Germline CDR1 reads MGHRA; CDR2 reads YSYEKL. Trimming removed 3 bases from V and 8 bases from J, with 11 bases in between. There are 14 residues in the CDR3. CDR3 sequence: CASSHPEPHSPLHF. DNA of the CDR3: TGCGCCAGCAGCCATCCGGAGCCCCATTCACCCCTCCACTTT.

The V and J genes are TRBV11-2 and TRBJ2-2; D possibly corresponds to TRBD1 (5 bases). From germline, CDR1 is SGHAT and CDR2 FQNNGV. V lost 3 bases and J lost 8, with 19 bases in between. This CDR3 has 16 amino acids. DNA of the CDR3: TGTGCCAGCAGCTTGGTGGTGGGGCGCATTATGGGGGAGCTGTTTTTT. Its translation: CASSLVVGRIMGELFF.

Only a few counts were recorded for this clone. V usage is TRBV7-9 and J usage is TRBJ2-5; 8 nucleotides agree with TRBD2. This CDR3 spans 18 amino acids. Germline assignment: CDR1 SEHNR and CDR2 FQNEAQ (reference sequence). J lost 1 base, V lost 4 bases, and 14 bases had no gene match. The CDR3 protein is CASSSPIRRGGPQETQYF. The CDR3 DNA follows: TGTGCCAGCAGCTCTCCGATACGCCGCGGGGGGCCCCAAGAGACCCAGTACTTC.

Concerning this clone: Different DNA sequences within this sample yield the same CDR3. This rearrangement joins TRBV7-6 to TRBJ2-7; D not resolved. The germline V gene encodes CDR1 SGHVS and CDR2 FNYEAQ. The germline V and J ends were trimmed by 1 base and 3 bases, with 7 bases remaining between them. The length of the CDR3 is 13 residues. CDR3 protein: CASSLGPNYEQYF. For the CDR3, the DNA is TGTGCCAGCAGCTTAGGGCCGAACTACGAGCAGTACTTC.

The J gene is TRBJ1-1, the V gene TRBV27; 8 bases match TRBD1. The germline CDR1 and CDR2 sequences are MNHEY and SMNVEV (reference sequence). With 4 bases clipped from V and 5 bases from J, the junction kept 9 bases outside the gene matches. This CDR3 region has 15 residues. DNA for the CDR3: TGTGCCAGCAGTTCTCTCGGGACAGGCCATACTGAAGCTTTCTTT. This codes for CASSSLGTGHTEAFF.

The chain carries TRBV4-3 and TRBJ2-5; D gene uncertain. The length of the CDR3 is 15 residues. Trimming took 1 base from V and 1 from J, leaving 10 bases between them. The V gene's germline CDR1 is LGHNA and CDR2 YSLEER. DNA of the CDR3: TGCGCCAGCAGCCAAGTAGGTGGTAGCCAAGAGACCCAGTACTTC. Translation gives CASSQVGGSQETQYF.

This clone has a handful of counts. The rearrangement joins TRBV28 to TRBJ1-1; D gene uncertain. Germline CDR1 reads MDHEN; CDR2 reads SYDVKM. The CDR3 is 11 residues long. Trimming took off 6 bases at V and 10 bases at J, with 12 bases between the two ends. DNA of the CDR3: TGTGCCAGCAGCTCCGCAGAGGGAGCTTTCTTT. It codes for CASSSAEGAFF.

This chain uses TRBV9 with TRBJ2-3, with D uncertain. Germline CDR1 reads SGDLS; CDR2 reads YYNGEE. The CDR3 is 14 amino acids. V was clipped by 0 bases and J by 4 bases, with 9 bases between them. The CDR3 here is CASSVGGWPDTQYF. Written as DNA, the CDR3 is TGTGCCAGCAGCGTAGGCGGTTGGCCAGATACGCAGTATTTT.

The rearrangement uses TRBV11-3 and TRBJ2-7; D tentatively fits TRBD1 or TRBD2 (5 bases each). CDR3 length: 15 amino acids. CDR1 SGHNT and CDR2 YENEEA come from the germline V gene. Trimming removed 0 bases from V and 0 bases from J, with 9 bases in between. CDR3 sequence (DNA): TGTGCCAGCAGCTTAGACGCAGGGAGCTCCTACGAGCAGTACTTC. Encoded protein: CASSLDAGSSYEQYF.

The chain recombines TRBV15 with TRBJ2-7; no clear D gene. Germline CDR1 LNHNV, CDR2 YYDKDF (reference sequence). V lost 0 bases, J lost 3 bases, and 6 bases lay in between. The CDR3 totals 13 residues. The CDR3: CATSRDRGYEQYF. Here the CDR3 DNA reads TGTGCCACCAGCAGAGATCGAGGCTACGAGCAGTACTTC.

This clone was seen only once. This chain's CDR3 is CASSPGGYSNQPQHF. In DNA form, the CDR3 reads TGCGCCAGCAGTCCGGGGGGGTATAGCAATCAGCCCCAGCATTTT. The chain carries TRBV4-1 and TRBJ1-5, with D tentatively TRBD1 (5 bases). V lost 6 bases and J lost 0, with 12 bases in between. CDR1 is MGHRA and CDR2 is YSYEKL in the germline V gene. CDR3 length: 15 amino acids.

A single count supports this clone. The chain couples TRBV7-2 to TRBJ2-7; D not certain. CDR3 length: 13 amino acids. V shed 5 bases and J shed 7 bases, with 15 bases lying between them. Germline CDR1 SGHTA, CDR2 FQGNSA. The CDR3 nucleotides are TGTGCCAGCAGCCCTGAGCAGTTGCGGGAGCAGTACTTC. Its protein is CASSPEQLREQYF.

DNA for the CDR3: TGTGCCATCAGTGAGAGCGCAGAGGACACAGATACGCAGTATTTT. It specifies CAISESAEDTDTQYF. The chain recombines TRBV10-3 with TRBJ2-3; D remains ambiguous. The CDR3 is 15 amino acids. Germline V gives CDR1 ENHRY, CDR2 SYGVKD. V lost 2 bases and J 2 bases, leaving 11 bases between the germline ends.

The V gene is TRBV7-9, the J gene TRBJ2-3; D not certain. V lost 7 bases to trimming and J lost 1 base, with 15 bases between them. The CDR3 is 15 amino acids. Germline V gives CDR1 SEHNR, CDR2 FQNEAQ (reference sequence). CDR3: CASTSRAEGTDTQYF. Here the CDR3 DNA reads TGTGCCAGCACCTCCCGGGCCGAAGGCACAGATACGCAGTATTTT.

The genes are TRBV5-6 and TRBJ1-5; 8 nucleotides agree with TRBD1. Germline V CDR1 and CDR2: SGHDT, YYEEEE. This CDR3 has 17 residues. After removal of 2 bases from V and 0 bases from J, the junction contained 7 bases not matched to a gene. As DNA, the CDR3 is TGTGCCAGCAGCTTAGGCAGGGGGCCTTATAGCAATCAGCCCCAGCATTTT. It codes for CASSLGRGPYSNQPQHF.

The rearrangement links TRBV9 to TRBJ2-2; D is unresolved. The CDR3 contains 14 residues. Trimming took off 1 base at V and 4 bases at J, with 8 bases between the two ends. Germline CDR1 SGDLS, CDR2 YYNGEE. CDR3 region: CASSVLTSTGELFF. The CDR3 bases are TGTGCCAGCAGCGTATTAACTTCCACCGGGGAGCTGTTTTTT.